Below are 11 T cell receptor beta chains sequenced from a single sample in a study of T cell changes during pregnancy in multiple sclerosis. Here immunoSEQ multiplex PCR was the method, and the copy in TCRdb shows in-frame clones only, minus some. The table records roughly 65,000 clones, around nine tenths of them present only once. The starting material was peripheral blood, obtained in the third trimester of pregnancy. The receptors here all came from a female donor in good health, enrolled as a control in a pregnancy study.

This clone was detected only once. V and J are TRBV2 and TRBJ1-5; the match to TRBD1 covers 10 bases. This CDR3 spans 14 amino acids. Unmatched junction bases numbered 6, after V lost 6 bases and J lost 7 bases. Germline V gene lookup returns CDR1 SNHLY and CDR2 FYNNEI. CDR3 nucleotide sequence: TGTGCCAGCAGCGGACAGGGGGTCAGGCAGCCCCAGCATTTT. This sequence encodes CASSGQGVRQPQHF. Looking up the rest from reference TRBV2 and TRBJ1-5 gives the full variable domain: EPEVTQTPSHQVTQMGQEVILRCVPISNHLYFYWYRQILGQKVEFLVSFYNNEISEKSEIFDDQFSVERPDGSNFTLKIRSTKLEDSAMYFCASSGQGVRQPQHFGDGTRLSIL.

The chain recombines TRBV7-2 with TRBJ1-5, with no clear D. The V end lost 5 bases, the J end lost 1 base, and 15 bases lay between the germline ends. The CDR3 spans 16 residues. CDR1 and CDR2 from the germline V gene are SGHTA and FQGNSA. The CDR3: CASSPWAVSSNQPQHF. The CDR3 DNA reads as TGTGCCAGCAGCCCATGGGCAGTGTCCAGCAATCAGCCCCAGCATTTT.

This clone has only one observation. The CDR3 protein is CASSGLGTDTQYF. The CDR3, as DNA: TGTGCCAGCAGTGGACTGGGCACAGATACGCAGTATTTT. The chain combines TRBV27 with TRBJ2-3; TRBD2 is a possible D gene (5 bases). The germline V and J ends were trimmed by 5 bases and 1 base, with 7 bases remaining between them. The CDR3 runs to 13 residues. Germline CDR1 is MNHEY and CDR2 is SMNVEV (reference sequence).

This chain links TRBV18 with TRBJ2-1, with D uncertain. Germline CDR1 KGHSH, CDR2 LQKENI. V was trimmed by 3 bases and J by 7 bases, leaving 7 bases between them. The CDR3 loop spans 12 amino acids. CDR3 sequence (DNA): TGTGCCAGCTCACCCACTTCTAATGAGCAGTTCTTC. It yields the protein CASSPTSNEQFF. Using reference TRBV18 and TRBJ2-1 for the parts outside the CDR3, the full variable domain is NAGVMQNPRHLVRRRGQEARLRCSPMKGHSHVYWYRQLPEEGLKFMVYLQKENIIDESGMPKERFSAEFPKEGPSILRIQQVVRGDSAAYFCASSPTSNEQFFGPGTRLTVL.

The chain couples TRBV7-6 to TRBJ2-5; 10 nucleotides match TRBD2. Germline-derived CDR1 and CDR2 are SGHVS and FNYEAQ. The CDR3 has 17 residues. V shed 0 bases, J shed 4 bases, and the junction held 8 bases outside the gene matches. The CDR3 reads CASSLAGSGGIGETQYF. CDR3 sequence (DNA): TGTGCCAGCAGCTTAGCGGGTAGCGGGGGGATTGGAGAGACCCAGTACTTC.

The genes are TRBV28 and TRBJ1-5; 8 bases are shared with TRBD1. The ends lost 4 bases at V and 7 bases at J; junction bases unmatched: 0. Germline V gene data show CDR1 as MDHEN and CDR2 as SYDVKM. This CDR3 region has 12 residues. The CDR3 DNA sequence: TGTGCCAGCAGTTACAGGGGGCAGCCCCAGCATTTT. It yields the protein CASSYRGQPQHF.

CDR3 sequence: CASSLVRDGKTQYF. The DNA for the CDR3 is TGTGCCAGCAGCTTGGTTCGGGATGGGAAGACCCAGTACTTC. The chain recombines TRBV5-4 with TRBJ2-5; maybe TRBD2 (5 bases). V dropped 0 bases and J dropped 6 bases, with 12 bases sitting between them. CDR3 length: 14 residues. Per the germline V gene, CDR1 is SGHNT and CDR2 is YYREEE (reference sequence).

This clone was seen once. The chain couples TRBV28 to TRBJ1-5; D possibly corresponds to TRBD1 (6 bases). Per germline, CDR1 MDHEN and CDR2 SYDVKM. This CDR3 is 15 amino acids long. Trimming left V 6 bases short and J 0 bases short, with 12 bases between. In DNA form, the CDR3 reads TGTGCCAGCAGAGGGGGGGATAATAGCAATCAGCCCCAGCATTTT. It codes for CASRGGDNSNQPQHF.

The rearrangement links TRBV7-2 to TRBJ1-5; the D is unclear. The germline V gene has CDR1 SGHTA and CDR2 FQGNSA. V gave up 5 bases and J gave up 0 bases, with 20 bases separating them. The length of the CDR3 is 18 residues. The CDR3 DNA reads as TGTGCCAGCAGCCGTACATTACCCAACACGTATAGCAATCAGCCCCAGCATTTT. As protein: CASSRTLPNTYSNQPQHF.

To note about this clone: One base away lies a much larger clone, so this may be a sequencing read error. The genes are TRBV5-6 and TRBJ1-2; no firm D call. This CDR3 comprises 14 residues. CDR1 is SGHDT and CDR2 is YYEEEE in the germline V gene. The CDR3, as DNA: TGTACCACCACCTTCAGAGGCGTGGGCTATGGCTACACCTTC. As protein: CTTTFRGVGYGYTF.

The V and J genes are TRBV28 and TRBJ2-7, with 9 nucleotides matching TRBD1. The CDR3 runs to 12 residues. The V and J ends lost 8 bases and 6 bases, in that order; junction bases with no gene match: 5. Germline CDR1 and CDR2: MDHEN and SYDVKM. The CDR3 here is CASRDRVREQYF. The CDR3 DNA sequence: TGTGCCAGCCGGGACAGGGTCCGCGAGCAGTACTTC.